Each of the 4 T cell receptor beta chains below was sequenced from the same sample in a study of identifying expanded T cells in peripheral blood. Libraries were prepared by immunoSEQ multiplex PCR; TCRdb keeps only in-frame clonotypes and omits some of them. The sample records some 54,000 clones, roughly 82% being singletons. The sequenced sample was blood. These TCRs come from a person aged 18 to 75 in good health.

J is TRBJ1-3 and V is TRBV5-6; unclear D gene. Deletions cut 4 bases from V and 4 bases from J, with 3 bases between. This CDR3 region has 11 residues. CDR1 is SGHDT, CDR2 YYEEEE, per germline. CDR3 in DNA: TGTGCCAGCAGCGACGGAAACACCATATATTTT. This gives the protein CASSDGNTIYF.

The V call is TRBV5-8, the J call TRBJ1-3; D is undetermined. V was cut by 4 bases and J by 0 bases, with 11 bases left in between. This CDR3 has 15 amino acids. The germline gives CDR1 SGHTS, CDR2 YDEGEE. The CDR3 DNA reads as TGTGCCAGCAGCAACGGCGGCAACTCTGGAAACACCATATATTTT. Amino acids: CASSNGGNSGNTIYF.

The chain combines TRBV5-1 with TRBJ2-5; 12 positions agree with TRBD2. This CDR3 is built from 15 residues. CDR1 SGHRS and CDR2 YFSETQ come from the germline V gene. V gave up 4 bases and J gave up 7 bases; unmatched junction bases: 8. In DNA, the CDR3 is TGCGCCAGCAGCCCAACTAGCGGGGGGACTGGGACCCAGTACTTC. Translation: CASSPTSGGTGTQYF. The complete variable domain, with remaining parts taken from reference TRBV5-1 and TRBJ2-5, reads KAGVTQTPRYLIKTRGQQVTLSCSPISGHRSVSWYQQTPGQGLQFLFEYFSETQRNKGNFPGRFSGRQFSNSRSEMNVSTLELGDSALYLCASSPTSGGTGTQYFGPGTRLLVL.

The CDR3 coding sequence is TGTGCCAGCAGCTGGACAGCGGACAATGAGCAGTTCTTC. Its translation: CASSWTADNEQFF. The chain has TRBV5-4 and TRBJ2-1; TRBD1 is a possible D gene (6 bases). This CDR3 comprises 13 residues. The germline gives CDR1 SGHNT, CDR2 YYREEE (reference sequence). The V end was cut by 3 bases, the J end by 5 bases, with 9 bases between.